This TCR beta chain was sequenced during a study of tumor-infiltrating lymphocytes in primary liver carcinoma. Study context: Male and female patients aged 30 to 69 years made up the cohort.

The CDR3 spans 16 residues. CDR1 is SGHRS, CDR2 YFSETQ, per germline. Bulk tissue was left unsorted, and RNA and DNA were co-extracted from about 20-30 mg of it. On this clonotype: A much bigger clone sits one base away, suggesting this may be a read error.

Making TCR beta cDNA involved 400 to 600 ng total RNA and a constant-region primer. Construction of TCR beta libraries relied on three successive nested multiplex PCR rounds employing slightly modified ARM-PCR. PCR rounds one and two used TRBV1-TRBV30 forward primers with a C-beta reverse primer for 10 cycles each. Using its own MiXCR run on the multiplex PCR reads, TCRdb lists one record per CDR3 protein. The sample yields 90,000 to 150,000 distinct CDR3 sequences, 50% to 65% seen once. The chain carries TRBV5-1 and TRBJ2-3, with 11 positions matching TRBD2. The sample consisted of liver tumor tissue from sampling region 1. Specified subset: tumor region T1, superior pole. This receptor was obtained from a woman aged 55-70 years with primary liver carcinoma and hepatitis B virus infection. In nucleotides, the CDR3 is TGCGCCAGCAGCCCCGGGACTAGCGGCTTCACAGGTACGCAGTATTTT. It yields the protein CASSPGTSGFTGTQYF. The complete variable domain, with remaining parts taken from reference TRBV5-1 and TRBJ2-3, reads KAGVTQTPRYLIKTRGQQVTLSCSPISGHRSVSWYQQTPGQGLQFLFEYFSETQRNKGNFPGRFSGRQFSNSRSEMNVSTLELGDSALYLCASSPGTSGFTGTQYFGPGTRLTVL.